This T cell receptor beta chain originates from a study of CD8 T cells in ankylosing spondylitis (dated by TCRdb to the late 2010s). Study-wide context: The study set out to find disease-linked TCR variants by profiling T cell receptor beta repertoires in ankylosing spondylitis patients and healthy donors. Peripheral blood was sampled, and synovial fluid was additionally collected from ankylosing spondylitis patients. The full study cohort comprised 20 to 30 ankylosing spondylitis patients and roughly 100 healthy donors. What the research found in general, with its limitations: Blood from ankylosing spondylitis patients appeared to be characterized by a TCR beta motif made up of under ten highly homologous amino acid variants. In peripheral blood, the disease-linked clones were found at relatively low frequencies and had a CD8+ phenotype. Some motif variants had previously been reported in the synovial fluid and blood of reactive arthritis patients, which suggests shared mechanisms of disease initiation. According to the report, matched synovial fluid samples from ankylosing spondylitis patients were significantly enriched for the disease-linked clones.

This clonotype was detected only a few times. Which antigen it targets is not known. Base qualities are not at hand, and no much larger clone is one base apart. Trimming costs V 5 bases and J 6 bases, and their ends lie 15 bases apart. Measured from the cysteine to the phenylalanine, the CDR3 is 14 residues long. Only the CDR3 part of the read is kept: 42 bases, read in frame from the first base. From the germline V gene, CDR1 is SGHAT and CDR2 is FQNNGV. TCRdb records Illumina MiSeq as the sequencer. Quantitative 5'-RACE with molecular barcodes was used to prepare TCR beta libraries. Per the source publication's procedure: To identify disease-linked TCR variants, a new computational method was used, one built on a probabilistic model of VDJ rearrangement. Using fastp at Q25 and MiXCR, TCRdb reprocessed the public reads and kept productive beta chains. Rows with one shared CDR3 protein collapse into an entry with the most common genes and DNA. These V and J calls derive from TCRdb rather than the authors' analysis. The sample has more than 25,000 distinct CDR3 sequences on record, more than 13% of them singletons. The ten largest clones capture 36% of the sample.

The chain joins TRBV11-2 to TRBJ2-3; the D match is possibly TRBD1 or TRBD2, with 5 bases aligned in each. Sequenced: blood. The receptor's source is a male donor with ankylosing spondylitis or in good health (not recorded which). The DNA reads TGTGCCAGCAGCCGGGACCCCCTCAGGGATACGCAGTATTTT. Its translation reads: CASSRDPLRDTQYF.